These 22 T cell receptor beta chains originate from one sample sequenced in a study of blood T cells in healthy people across ages. It was with a sample-barcoded 5' primer and a J-beta primer mix that a second PCR of roughly 7 to 11 cycles was run. TCRdb re-analysed the 5' RACE reads in MiXCR, keeping a single row per CDR3 protein. The data contain over a million distinct CDR3 sequences, roughly 43% of them singletons. Sequencing input: blood. These TCRs come from a young woman in good health.

This clonotype was recorded only once. The J gene is TRBJ1-2, the V gene TRBV2, with 7 bases fitting TRBD1. The V segment lost 6 bases and the J segment 0 bases; nucleotides outside the gene matches: 7. This CDR3 comprises 15 residues. Per the germline V gene, CDR1 is SNHLY and CDR2 is FYNNEI. Written as DNA, the CDR3 is TGTGCCAGCAGGGAGGGGGCGCTTTCTAACTATGGCTACACCTTC. Translating gives CASREGALSNYGYTF. The full variable domain, completed using reference TRBV2 and TRBJ1-2, is EPEVTQTPSHQVTQMGQEVILRCVPISNHLYFYWYRQILGQKVEFLVSFYNNEISEKSEIFDDQFSVERPDGSNFTLKIRSTKLEDSAMYFCASREGALSNYGYTFGSGTRLTVV.

This clonotype was seen ten or more times. J is TRBJ2-7 and V is TRBV7-9, with D perhaps assigned TRBD1 or TRBD2 (5 bases each). The CDR3 is 13 residues long. Trimming removed 10 bases from V and 2 bases from J, with 15 bases in between. Germline CDR1 and CDR2: SEHNR and FQNEAQ (reference sequence). The CDR3 sequence is CATSGTAAYEQYF. CDR3 nucleotides: TGTGCCACCTCAGGGACGGCGGCCTACGAGCAGTACTTC.

The chain joins TRBV20-1 to TRBJ2-1; D could derive from TRBD1 or TRBD2 (6 bases each). The end of the DNA fits TRBJ2-7 better, so the J call may be wrong. Germline CDR1 DFQATT, CDR2 SNEGSKA (reference sequence). The CDR3 totals 13 residues. CDR3 loop: CSASGGAYNEQYF. CDR3 nucleotide sequence: TGCAGTGCTAGCGGGGGCGCCTACAATGAGCAGTACTTC.

This chain uses TRBV12-3 or TRBV12-4 with TRBJ2-3, with a weak D call TRBD2 (5 bases). Between the trimmed V and J ends, which lost 1 base and 2 bases, there was a span of 10 bases. This CDR3 is 15 amino acids long. The CDR3 DNA reads TGTGCCAGCAGTTTAGAGAGGGTATCCACAGATACGCAGTATTTT. Its translation is CASSLERVSTDTQYF.

This clonotype was found a few times. The gene calls are TRBV5-1 and TRBJ1-1, with D perhaps matching TRBD1 (5 bases). The CDR3 extends over 15 amino acids. Germline V gene sequence: CDR1 SGHRS, CDR2 YFSETQ. Trimming pared 0 bases from V and 1 base from J, leaving 10 bases between. CDR3 sequence: CASSLGGDGNTEAFF. The CDR3 coding sequence is TGCGCCAGCAGCTTGGGAGGGGACGGGAACACTGAAGCTTTCTTT.

This clonotype was detected a few times. This chain links TRBV9 with TRBJ2-1; D may be TRBD1 or TRBD2 (5 bases each). The V and J ends lost 6 bases and 6 bases respectively, with 25 bases between them. CDR3 length: 17 amino acids. From germline, CDR1 is SGDLS and CDR2 YYNGEE. The CDR3 coding sequence is TGTGCCAGCAACCCTATCACCGGGACGCAAGTCGGCAATGAGCAGTTCTTC. Amino acids: CASNPITGTQVGNEQFF.

The chain has TRBV20-1 and TRBJ2-5; D tentatively fits TRBD1 or TRBD2 (5 bases each). The J call may be incorrect, as the DNA end agrees better with TRBJ2-7. The CDR3 spans 12 residues. In germline, CDR1 is DFQATT, CDR2 SNEGSKA (reference sequence). The CDR3 DNA is TGCAGTGCTCCGTACCCGGGGCACGAGCAGTACTTC. Its translation is CSAPYPGHEQYF.

There are a few counts of this clonotype. The J gene is TRBJ2-2, the V gene TRBV15; 9 positions match TRBD1. This CDR3 comprises 14 residues. With V trimmed by 7 bases and J by 5 bases, 5 bases remained unmatched. Germline V gene lookup returns CDR1 LNHNV and CDR2 YYDKDF (reference sequence). The CDR3 coding sequence is TGTGCCACCATCAAGACAGGGGGTACCGGGGAGCTGTTTTTT. Amino acids: CATIKTGGTGELFF.

The rearrangement links TRBV13 to TRBJ2-1; a weak D match, TRBD2 (5 bases). Between the trimmed V and J ends, which lost 0 bases and 7 bases, there was a span of 19 bases. Germline V lookup: CDR1 PRHDT, CDR2 FYEKMQ (reference sequence). The CDR3 spans 17 residues. For the CDR3, the DNA is TGTGCCAGCAGCTTAGGCCAAGGAGAATGGACTGGAAATGAGCAGTTCTTC. Encoded protein: CASSLGQGEWTGNEQFF.

This clonotype was observed a handful of times. The rearrangement uses TRBV20-1 and TRBJ2-4; a weak D match, TRBD2 (5 bases). This CDR3 has 17 residues. Trimming took 2 bases from V and 1 from J, leaving 18 bases between them. The germline CDR1 and CDR2 sequences are DFQATT and SNEGSKA (reference sequence). CDR3 nucleotide sequence: TGCAGTGCTAGACCCCGGGGAAAGGGTGGCGCCAAAAACATTCAGTACTTC. This encodes CSARPRGKGGAKNIQYF.

Notes on this clonotype: Here the CDR3 omits its conserved ending phenylalanine or tryptophan, so a read error is the likely source. This chain uses TRBV6-5 with TRBJ1-4; unclear D gene. This CDR3 has 16 amino acids. Germline V gives CDR1 MNHEY, CDR2 SVGAGI. Trimming pared 4 bases from V and 4 bases from J, leaving 16 bases between. The CDR3 DNA follows: TGTGCCAGCAGTTCCGTCGGGTATCTCAGTAATGAAAAACTGTTTTTG. This gives the protein CASSSVGYLSNEKLFL.

CDR3 bases: TGTGCCAGCAGCTTAGGAGCGGGCCCGAATGAGGAGACCCAGTACTTC. The encoded protein is CASSLGAGPNEETQYF. J is TRBJ2-5 and V is TRBV7-9; TRBD2 is a possible D gene (6 bases). Trimming took off 1 base at V and 5 bases at J, with 17 bases between the two ends. Per germline, CDR1 SEHNR and CDR2 FQNEAQ (reference sequence). CDR3 size: 16 residues. The complete variable domain, with remaining parts taken from reference TRBV7-9 and TRBJ2-5, reads DTGVSQNPRHKITKRGQNVTFRCDPISEHNRLYWYRQTLGQGPEFLTYFQNEAQLEKSRLLSDRFSAERPKGSFSTLEIQRTEQGDSAMYLCASSLGAGPNEETQYFGPGTRLLVL.

CDR3: CASSPTGLYTQYF. For the CDR3, the DNA is TGTGCCAGCAGTCCCACCGGTCTCTATACGCAGTATTTT. The chain joins TRBV6-5 to TRBJ2-3; D remains unclear. Germline CDR1 reads MNHEY; CDR2 reads SVGAGI. The CDR3 loop spans 13 amino acids. V was trimmed by 5 bases and J by 7 bases, leaving 13 bases between them.

V usage is TRBV4-1 and J usage is TRBJ2-5; maybe TRBD2 (6 bases). The ends were cut back, 1 base at V and 5 bases at J, with 17 bases in the middle. In germline, CDR1 is MGHRA, CDR2 YSYEKL. This CDR3 comprises 16 residues. CDR3: CASSQALLAIGETQYF. The CDR3 region has the DNA TGCGCCAGCAGCCAAGCCCTCCTAGCGATCGGGGAGACCCAGTACTTC.

This clonotype has a handful of counts. The V gene is TRBV12-3 or TRBV12-4, the J gene TRBJ2-5; maybe TRBD1 (5 bases). CDR3 length: 15 amino acids. The V gene lost 7 bases and the J gene lost 3 bases, with 18 bases spanning the gap. CDR3 loop: CASKVGGQGEETQYF. In DNA form, the CDR3 reads TGTGCCAGCAAGGTCGGTGGGCAGGGTGAAGAGACCCAGTACTTC.

The chain joins TRBV25-1 to TRBJ2-5, with D unresolved. Germline V lookup: CDR1 MGHDK, CDR2 SYGVNS. Trimming left V 2 bases short and J 0 bases short, with 10 bases between. This CDR3 has 15 residues. The CDR3 protein is CASSEGYGYQETQYF. CDR3 bases: TGTGCCAGCAGTGAAGGTTACGGATACCAAGAGACCCAGTACTTC.

This chain connects TRBV7-8 to TRBJ1-5, with D uncertain. The ends were cut back, 1 base at V and 4 bases at J, with 14 bases in the middle. Germline V gene lookup returns CDR1 SGHVS and CDR2 FQNEAQ. There are 16 residues in the CDR3. The CDR3 sequence is CASSLVSAARNQPQHF. CDR3 coding DNA: TGTGCCAGCAGCTTAGTTTCGGCGGCGCGGAATCAGCCCCAGCATTTT.

V is TRBV5-1 and J is TRBJ2-7; 7 bases match TRBD1. There are 15 residues in the CDR3. Germline CDR1 SGHRS, CDR2 YFSETQ. J gave up 0 bases and V 5 bases, and 8 bases lay outside the gene matches. In nucleotides, the CDR3 is TGCGCCAGCAGATACCAGGACAGGAGCTCCTACGAGCAGTACTTC. Protein product: CASRYQDRSSYEQYF.

The genes are TRBV20-1 and TRBJ2-3, with 8 bases that match TRBD2. The trim removed 2 bases at V and 4 bases at J, leaving 8 bases unmatched. This CDR3 region has 15 residues. Germline-derived CDR1 and CDR2 are DFQATT and SNEGSKA (reference sequence). CDR3 protein: CSARHVREVPDTQYF. CDR3 nucleotide sequence: TGCAGTGCTAGACATGTGCGGGAGGTTCCAGATACGCAGTATTTT.

The chain links TRBV5-5 to TRBJ1-2; 8 bases match TRBD1. J gave up 5 bases and V 2 bases, and 8 bases lay outside the gene matches. The CDR3 spans 15 residues. Germline-derived CDR1 and CDR2 are SGHKS and YYEKEE (reference sequence). This CDR3 reads CASSFPDRERYGYTF. The CDR3 DNA reads as TGTGCCAGCAGCTTCCCGGACAGGGAGAGGTATGGCTACACCTTC.

This clonotype appeared once. The genes are TRBV4-2 and TRBJ2-1; D gene unclear. Trimming shortened V by 5 bases and J by 8 bases, and 16 bases separated the two germline ends. The CDR3 sequence is 14 residues long. Germline-derived CDR1 and CDR2 are LGHNA and YNFKEQ. The CDR3 loop reads CASSSAYSVDEQFF. The CDR3 nucleotides are TGTGCCAGCAGCTCCGCTTACTCGGTAGATGAGCAGTTCTTC.

This chain connects TRBV12-3 or TRBV12-4 to TRBJ2-1, with 8 bases that match TRBD2. The CDR3 length is 14 residues. Unmatched junction bases numbered 9, after V lost 6 bases and J lost 8 bases. CDR3 sequence (DNA): TGTGCCAGCAGCACTACCCGGGGGGGGTATGAGCAGTTCTTC. Protein product: CASSTTRGGYEQFF.